Below, one T cell receptor beta chain is given with its context. This specimen belongs to a study of blood T cell repertoires in COVID-19. Across the study: Specimens from acute and convalescent COVID-19 originated in the United States, Italy and Spain. In each case, the material was cDNA or gDNA derived from T cells, B-cell-depleted T cells, or PBMCs.

Methods used by the authors: The assay estimated nucleated cells by amplifying reference gene primers. The table came from immunoSEQ multiplex PCR; TCRdb's copy has only in-frame clones and leaves some out. V, J and clone size were drawn from that table, and D and trimming were deduced from the DNA. The repertoire holds nearly 110,000 clones, approximately 80% seen once, with 6.2% in the top ten. Germline lookup yields CDR1 LGHNA and CDR2 YNFKEQ. The CDR3 covers 23 residues. V trimming: 1 base; J trimming: 0 bases; junction bases outside the gene matches: 24. The source material was peripheral blood. The sequence was obtained from an elderly man with COVID-19, enrolled during active disease. The gene calls are TRBV4-2 and TRBJ2-3; 8 bases are shared with TRBD1. CDR3: CASSQVDLAVFRGRQLSTDTQYF. Here the CDR3 DNA reads TGTGCCAGCAGCCAAGTTGACTTGGCGGTTTTCAGGGGGCGACAACTTAGCACAGATACGCAGTATTTT.